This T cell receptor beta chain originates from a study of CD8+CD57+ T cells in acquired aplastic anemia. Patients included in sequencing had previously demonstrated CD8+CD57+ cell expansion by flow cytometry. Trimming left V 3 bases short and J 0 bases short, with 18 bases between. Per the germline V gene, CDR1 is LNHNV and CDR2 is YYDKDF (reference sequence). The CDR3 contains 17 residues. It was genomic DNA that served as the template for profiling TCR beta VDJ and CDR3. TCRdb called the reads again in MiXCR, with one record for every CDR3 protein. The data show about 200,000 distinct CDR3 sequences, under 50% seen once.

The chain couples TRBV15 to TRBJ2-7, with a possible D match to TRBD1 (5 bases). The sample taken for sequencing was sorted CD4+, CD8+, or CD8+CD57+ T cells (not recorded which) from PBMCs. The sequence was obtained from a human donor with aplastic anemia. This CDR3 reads CATSSLGRVGSSYEQYF. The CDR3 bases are TGTGCCACCAGCAGCTTGGGCAGGGTGGGAAGCTCCTACGAGCAGTACTTC. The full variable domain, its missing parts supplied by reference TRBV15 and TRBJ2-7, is DAMVIQNPRYQVTQFGKPVTLSCSQTLNHNVMYWYQQKSSQAPKLLFHYYDKDFNNEADTPDNFQSRRPNTSFCFLDIRSPGLGDTAMYLCATSSLGRVGSSYEQYFGPGTRLTVT.